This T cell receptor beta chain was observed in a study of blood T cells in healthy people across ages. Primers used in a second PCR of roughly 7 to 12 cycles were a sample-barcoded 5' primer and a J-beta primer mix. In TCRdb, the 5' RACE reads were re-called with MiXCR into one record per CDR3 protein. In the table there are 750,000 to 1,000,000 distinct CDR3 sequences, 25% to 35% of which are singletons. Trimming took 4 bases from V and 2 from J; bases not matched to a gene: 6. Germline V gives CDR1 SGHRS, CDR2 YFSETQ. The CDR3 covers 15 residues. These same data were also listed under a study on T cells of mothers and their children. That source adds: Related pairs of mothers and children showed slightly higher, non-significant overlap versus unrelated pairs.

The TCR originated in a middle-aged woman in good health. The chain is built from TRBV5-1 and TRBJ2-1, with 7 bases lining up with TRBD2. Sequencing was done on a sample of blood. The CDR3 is CASSGGGLAYNEQFF. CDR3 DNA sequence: TGCGCCAGCAGCGGGGGGGGGTTGGCCTACAATGAGCAGTTCTTC.